These 3 T cell receptor beta chains were sequenced from one sample in a study of cytomegalovirus exposure and HLA in healthy donors. Vbeta (60) and Jbeta (13) primers were used in the PCR. Sequencing used immunoSEQ multiplex PCR; TCRdb keeps in-frame clones, though not all of them. The sample has about 160,000 clones, 60% to 70% seen once. Input material: PBMCs. Source of these receptors: a woman aged 55-75 years in good health and CMV-seropositive.

The J gene is TRBJ1-2, the V gene TRBV19, with D possibly being TRBD1 (6 bases). V dropped 7 bases and J dropped 4 bases, with 16 bases sitting between them. This CDR3 contains 14 residues. Germline lookup yields CDR1 LNHDA and CDR2 SQIVND (reference sequence). CDR3 DNA sequence: TGTGCCAGTACCCCCCGGGACAAGGTCTATGGCTACACCTTC. It is translated as CASTPRDKVYGYTF.

The V call is TRBV7-9, the J call TRBJ2-7; 7 bases are shared with TRBD2. CDR1 and CDR2 (germline): SEHNR, FQNEAQ (reference sequence). J lost 1 base, V lost 3 bases, and 9 bases had no gene match. This CDR3 has 16 residues. The CDR3 DNA is TGTGCCAGCAGCTTCCATGAGGCTAGCGGATCCTACGAGCAGTACTTC. Protein: CASSFHEASGSYEQYF. The variable domain in full, completed from reference TRBV7-9 and TRBJ2-7, reads DTGVSQNPRHKITKRGQNVTFRCDPISEHNRLYWYRQTLGQGPEFLTYFQNEAQLEKSRLLSDRFSAERPKGSFSTLEIQRTEQGDSAMYLCASSFHEASGSYEQYFGPGTRLTVT.

J is TRBJ2-5 and V is TRBV30; 8 bases map to TRBD1. CDR1 and CDR2 from the germline V gene are GTSNPN and SVGIG (reference sequence). This CDR3 has 14 amino acids. The ends lost 1 base at V and 3 bases at J; junction bases unmatched: 4. This CDR3 reads CAWSGDRGKETQYF. The CDR3 DNA is TGTGCCTGGAGTGGAGACAGGGGTAAAGAGACCCAGTACTTC.